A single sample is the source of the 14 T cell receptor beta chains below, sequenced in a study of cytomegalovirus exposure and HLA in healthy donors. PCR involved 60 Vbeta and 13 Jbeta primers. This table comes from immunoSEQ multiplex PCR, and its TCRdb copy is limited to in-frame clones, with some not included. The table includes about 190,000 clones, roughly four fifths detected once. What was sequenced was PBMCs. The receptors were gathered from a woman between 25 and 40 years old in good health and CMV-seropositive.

The CDR3 sequence is CASSYSPSGSYNEQFF. Here the CDR3 DNA reads TGTGCCAGCAGTTACTCGCCTAGCGGGAGCTACAATGAGCAGTTCTTC. The chain has TRBV6-5 and TRBJ2-1; 10 bases line up with TRBD2. Germline CDR1 reads MNHEY; CDR2 reads SVGAGI. The CDR3 is 16 residues long. V lost 0 bases to trimming and J lost 3 bases; unmatched junction nucleotides: 2.

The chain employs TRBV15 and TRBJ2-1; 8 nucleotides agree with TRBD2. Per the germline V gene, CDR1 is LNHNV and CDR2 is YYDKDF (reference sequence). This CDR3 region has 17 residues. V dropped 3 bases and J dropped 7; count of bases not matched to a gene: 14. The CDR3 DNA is TGTGCCACCAGCAGGCCCGGTGGGGCGGGAGGTCTTAATGAGCAGTTCTTC. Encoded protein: CATSRPGGAGGLNEQFF.

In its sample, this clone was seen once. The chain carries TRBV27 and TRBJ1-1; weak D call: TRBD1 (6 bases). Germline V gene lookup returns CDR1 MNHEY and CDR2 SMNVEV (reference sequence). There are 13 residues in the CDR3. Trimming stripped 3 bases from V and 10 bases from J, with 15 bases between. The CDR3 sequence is CASSFRGGSGAFF. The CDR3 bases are TGTGCCAGCAGTTTTAGGGGGGGGAGTGGAGCTTTCTTT.

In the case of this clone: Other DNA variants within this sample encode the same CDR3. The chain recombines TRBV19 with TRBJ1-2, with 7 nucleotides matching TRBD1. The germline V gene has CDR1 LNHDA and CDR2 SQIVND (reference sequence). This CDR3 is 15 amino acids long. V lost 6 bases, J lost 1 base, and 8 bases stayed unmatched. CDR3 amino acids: CASRPPGQRNYGYTF. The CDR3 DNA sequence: TGTGCCAGTAGGCCTCCGGGACAGCGTAACTATGGCTACACCTTC.

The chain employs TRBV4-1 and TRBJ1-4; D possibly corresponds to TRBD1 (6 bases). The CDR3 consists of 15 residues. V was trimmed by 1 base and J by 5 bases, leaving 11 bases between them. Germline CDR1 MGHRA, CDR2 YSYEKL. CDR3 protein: CASSQVTGANEKLFF. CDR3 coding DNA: TGCGCCAGCAGCCAAGTGACAGGAGCAAATGAAAAACTGTTTTTT.

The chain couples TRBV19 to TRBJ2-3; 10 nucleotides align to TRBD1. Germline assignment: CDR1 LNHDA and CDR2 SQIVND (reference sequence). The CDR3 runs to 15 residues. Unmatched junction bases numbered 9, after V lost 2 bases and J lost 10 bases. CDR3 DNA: TGTGCCAGTAGTATAAGGGCGGGACAGGGGCTGGCGCAGTATTTT. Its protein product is CASSIRAGQGLAQYF.

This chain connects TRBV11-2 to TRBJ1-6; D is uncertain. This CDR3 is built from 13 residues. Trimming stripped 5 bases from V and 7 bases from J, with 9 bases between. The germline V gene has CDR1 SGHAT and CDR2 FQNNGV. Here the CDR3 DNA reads TGTGCCAGCAGCCCTGGCGGCAATTCACCCCTCCACTTT. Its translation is CASSPGGNSPLHF.

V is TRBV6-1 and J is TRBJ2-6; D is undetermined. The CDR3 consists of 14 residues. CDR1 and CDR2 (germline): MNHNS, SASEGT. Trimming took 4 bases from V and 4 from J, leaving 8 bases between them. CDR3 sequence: CASSGQGGANVLTF. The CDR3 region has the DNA TGTGCCAGCAGTGGACAAGGCGGGGCCAACGTCCTGACTTTC.

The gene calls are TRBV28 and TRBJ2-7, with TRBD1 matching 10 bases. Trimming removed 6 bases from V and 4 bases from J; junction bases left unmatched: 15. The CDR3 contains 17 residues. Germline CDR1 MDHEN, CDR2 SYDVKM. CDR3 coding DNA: TGTGCCAGCAGCTCCACACCGGGACAGGGGTTTGGGTACGAGCAGTACTTC. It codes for CASSSTPGQGFGYEQYF. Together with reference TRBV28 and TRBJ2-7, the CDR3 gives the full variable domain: DVKVTQSSRYLVKRTGEKVFLECVQDMDHENMFWYRQDPGLGLRLIYFSYDVKMKEKGDIPEGYSVSREKKERFSLILESASTNQTSMYLCASSSTPGQGFGYEQYFGPGTRLTVT.

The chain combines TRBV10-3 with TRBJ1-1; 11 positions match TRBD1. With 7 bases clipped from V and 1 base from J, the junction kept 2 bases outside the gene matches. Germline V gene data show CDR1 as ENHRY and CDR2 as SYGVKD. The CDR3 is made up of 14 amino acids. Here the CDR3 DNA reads TGTGCCATCAAGGGACAGGGGGAGAACACTGAAGCTTTCTTT. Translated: CAIKGQGENTEAFF.

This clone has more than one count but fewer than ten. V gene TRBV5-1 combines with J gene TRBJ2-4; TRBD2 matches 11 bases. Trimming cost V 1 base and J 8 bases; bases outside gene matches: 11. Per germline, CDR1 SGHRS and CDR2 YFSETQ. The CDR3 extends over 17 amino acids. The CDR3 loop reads CASSLLVAGGRGDIQYF. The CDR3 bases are TGCGCCAGCAGCTTGCTGGTAGCGGGAGGGCGTGGGGACATTCAGTACTTC.

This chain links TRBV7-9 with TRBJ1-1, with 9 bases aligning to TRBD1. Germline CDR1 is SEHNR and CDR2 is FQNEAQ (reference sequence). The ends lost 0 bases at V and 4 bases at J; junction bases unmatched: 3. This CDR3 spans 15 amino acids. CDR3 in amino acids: CASSLATTGGTEAFF. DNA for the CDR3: TGTGCCAGCAGCTTAGCGACGACAGGGGGCACTGAAGCTTTCTTT.

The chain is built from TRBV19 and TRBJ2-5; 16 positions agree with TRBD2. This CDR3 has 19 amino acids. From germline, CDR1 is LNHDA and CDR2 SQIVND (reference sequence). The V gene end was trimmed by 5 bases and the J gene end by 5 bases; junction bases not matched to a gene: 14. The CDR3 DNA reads TGTGCCAGTAGTCGGGGGGGACTAGCGGGAGGGATTTCTGGTGAGACCCAGTACTTC. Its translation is CASSRGGLAGGISGETQYF.

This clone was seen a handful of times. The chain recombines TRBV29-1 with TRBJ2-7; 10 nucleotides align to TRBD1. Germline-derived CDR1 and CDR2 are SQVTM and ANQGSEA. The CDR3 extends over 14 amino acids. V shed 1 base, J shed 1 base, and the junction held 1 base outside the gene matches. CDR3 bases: TGCAGCGTTGAAGGACAGGGGGCTTCCTACGAGCAGTACTTC. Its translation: CSVEGQGASYEQYF.